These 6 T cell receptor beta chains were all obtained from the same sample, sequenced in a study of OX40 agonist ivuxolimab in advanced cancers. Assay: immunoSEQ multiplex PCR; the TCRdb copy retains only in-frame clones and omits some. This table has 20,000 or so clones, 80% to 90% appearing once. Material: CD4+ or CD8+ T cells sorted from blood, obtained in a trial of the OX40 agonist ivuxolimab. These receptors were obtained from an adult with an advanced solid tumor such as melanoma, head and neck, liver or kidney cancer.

Here the CDR3 reads CASSPGQPVYGYTF. CDR3 coding DNA: TGTGCCAGCAGCCCTGGACAACCCGTATATGGCTACACCTTC. The rearrangement joins TRBV9 to TRBJ1-2; tentative D call: TRBD1 (5 bases). Trimming took off 4 bases at V and 5 bases at J, with 15 bases between the two ends. This CDR3 contains 14 residues. Germline V CDR1 and CDR2: SGDLS, YYNGEE.

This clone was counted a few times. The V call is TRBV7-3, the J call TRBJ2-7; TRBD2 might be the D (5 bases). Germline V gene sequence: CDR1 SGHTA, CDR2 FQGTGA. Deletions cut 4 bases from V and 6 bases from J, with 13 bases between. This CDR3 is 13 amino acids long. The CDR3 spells CASSSRLAGEQYF. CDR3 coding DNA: TGTGCCAGCAGCTCCCGACTGGCGGGCGAGCAGTACTTC.

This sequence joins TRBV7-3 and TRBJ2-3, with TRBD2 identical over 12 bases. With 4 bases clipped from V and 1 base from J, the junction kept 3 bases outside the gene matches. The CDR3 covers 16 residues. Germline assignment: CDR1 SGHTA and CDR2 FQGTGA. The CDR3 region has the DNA TGTGCCAGCAGCTCGGGACTAGCGGGCCGCACAGATACGCAGTATTTT. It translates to CASSSGLAGRTDTQYF.

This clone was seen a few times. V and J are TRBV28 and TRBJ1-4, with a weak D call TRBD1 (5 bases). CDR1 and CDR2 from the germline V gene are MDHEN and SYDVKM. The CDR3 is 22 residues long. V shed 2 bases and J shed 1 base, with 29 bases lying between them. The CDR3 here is CASSLTLGPGHYRGETNEKLFF. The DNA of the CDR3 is TGTGCCAGCAGTTTAACCCTCGGGCCAGGCCATTATAGAGGGGAAACTAATGAAAAACTGTTTTTT.

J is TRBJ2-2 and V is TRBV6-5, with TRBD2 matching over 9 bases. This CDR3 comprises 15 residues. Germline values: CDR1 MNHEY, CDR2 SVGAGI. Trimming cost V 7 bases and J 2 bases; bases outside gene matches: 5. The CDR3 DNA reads TGTGCCAGCAAGACTAGCGGTTATAACACCGGGGAGCTGTTTTTT. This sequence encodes CASKTSGYNTGELFF.

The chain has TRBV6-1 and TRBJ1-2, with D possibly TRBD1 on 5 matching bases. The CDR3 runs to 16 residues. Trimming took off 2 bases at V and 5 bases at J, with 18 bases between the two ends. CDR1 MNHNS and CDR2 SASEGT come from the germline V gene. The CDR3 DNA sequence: TGTGCCAGCAGTGAACCCTCAGGGACGGAGGGTTATGGCTACACCTTC. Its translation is CASSEPSGTEGYGYTF.